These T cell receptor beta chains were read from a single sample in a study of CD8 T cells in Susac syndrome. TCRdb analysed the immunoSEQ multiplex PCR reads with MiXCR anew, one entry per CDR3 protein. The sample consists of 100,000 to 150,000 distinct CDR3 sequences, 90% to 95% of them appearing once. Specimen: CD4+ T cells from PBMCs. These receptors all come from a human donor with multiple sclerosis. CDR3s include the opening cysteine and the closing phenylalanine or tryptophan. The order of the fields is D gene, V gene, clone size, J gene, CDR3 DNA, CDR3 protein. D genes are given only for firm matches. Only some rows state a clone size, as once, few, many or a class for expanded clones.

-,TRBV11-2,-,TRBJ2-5,TGTGCCAGCAGCCCAGAAATTGTTATCCGGGAAACGGAGACCCAGTACTTC,CASSPEIVIRETETQYF
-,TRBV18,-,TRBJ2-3,TGTGCCAGCTCACCCTCCCAAGATACGCAGTATTTT,CASSPSQDTQYF
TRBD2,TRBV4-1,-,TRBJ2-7,TGCGCCAGCAGCTTGGGGCGGGGGGCGAGCTCCTACGAGCAGTACTTC,CASSLGRGASSYEQYF
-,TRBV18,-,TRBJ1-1,TGTGCCAGCTCGGCATTCAGGGAGATGAACACTGAAGCTTTCTTT,CASSAFREMNTEAFF
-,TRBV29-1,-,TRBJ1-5,TGCAGCGCCACTGGCATTCCGGGCGGTAATAGCAATCAGCCCCAGCATTTT,CSATGIPGGNSNQPQHF
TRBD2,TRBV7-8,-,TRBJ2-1,TGTGCCAGCAGCCTTAGGACTAGCGTGAACCATGAGCAGTTCTTC,CASSLRTSVNHEQFF
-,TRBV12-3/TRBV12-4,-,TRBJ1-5,TGTGCCAGCAGGCCCACAACTAATAGCAATCAGCCCCAGCATTTT,CASRPTTNSNQPQHF
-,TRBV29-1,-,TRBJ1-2,TGCAGCGTTGTGGTACGGGGAACGAGGGGCTACACCTTC,CSVVVRGTRGYTF
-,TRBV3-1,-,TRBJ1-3,TGTGCCAGCAGCCAAGGGGGGCGAAACACCATATATTTT,CASSQGGRNTIYF
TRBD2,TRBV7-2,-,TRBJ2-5,TGTGCCAGCAGCTTAGCGAGAGGGACTAGCGGGGGGGCAAGGCAAGAGACCCAGTACTTC,CASSLARGTSGGARQETQYF
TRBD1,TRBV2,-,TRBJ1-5,TGTGCCAGCAGTCGGGACAGCATCCCTCAGCCCCAGCATTTT,CASSRDSIPQPQHF
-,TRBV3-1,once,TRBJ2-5,TGTGCCAGCAGCCAGGGTCGTAGGGAAGAGACCCAGTACTTC,CASSQGRREETQYF